One T cell receptor (beta chain) is described in this entry. Its antigen remains unidentified. The library targeted TCRbeta and was prepared with unique molecular identifiers. TCRdb re-derived calls from the PCR reads in MiXCR, one entry per CDR3 protein. The data hold 70,000 to 95,000 distinct CDR3 sequences, with around a sixth observed a single time. Trimming pared 5 bases from V and 0 bases from J, leaving 8 bases between. Germline CDR1 and CDR2: MGHRA and YSYEKL. The CDR3 sequence is 14 residues long. This record belongs to a study of T-cell reconstitution after alpha-beta-depleted transplantation in children. Study-wide findings and caveats: The study traced high day-60 TCRbeta diversity in some patients to surviving recipient T cells and thymic progenitors.

The sequencing here drew on PBMCs, mostly from graft donor cells, taken 360 days after TCRalphabeta/CD19-depleted stem cell transplant. This receptor was obtained from a male patient between 2 and 10 years old who had a stem cell transplant for acute lymphoblastic leukemia, so the T cells may come from the graft donor. The V gene is TRBV4-1, the J gene TRBJ2-1; D gene ambiguous. CDR3 residues: CASSSPSSYNEQFF. CDR3 DNA: TGCGCCAGCAGCTCTCCCAGCTCCTACAATGAGCAGTTCTTC.